A single sample gave rise to the 23 T cell receptor beta chains below, sequenced in a study of T cell responses to AZD1222 COVID-19 vaccine. The protocol was immunoSEQ multiplex PCR, while the TCRdb copy is restricted to in-frame clones and leaves out a portion. The sample records about 140,000 clones, roughly 88% being singletons. The specimen was peripheral blood, collected 28 days after the second AZD1222 dose. The receptors here all came from an adult who received the AZD1222 COVID-19 vaccine.

This rearrangement joins TRBV3-1 (or the pseudogene TRBV3-2) to TRBJ2-1; possible D gene TRBD2, 6 bases. Germline V gene lookup returns CDR1 LGHDT and CDR2 YNNKEL (reference sequence). There are 15 residues in the CDR3. V was clipped by 2 bases and J by 7 bases, with 15 bases between them. Written as DNA, the CDR3 is TGTGCCAGCAGCCAACGTACGGGAGTAGGGAATGAGCAGTTCTTC. Residues: CASSQRTGVGNEQFF.

The V gene is TRBV10-3, the J gene TRBJ1-5; TRBD1 might be the D (5 bases). Germline CDR1 reads ENHRY; CDR2 reads SYGVKD. This CDR3 comprises 13 residues. V was trimmed by 6 bases and J by 9 bases, leaving 15 bases between them. The CDR3 reads CAIRDGGIGPQHF. The CDR3 nucleotides read TGTGCCATCAGAGACGGGGGAATTGGGCCCCAGCATTTT.

This clone has just one count. V and J are TRBV15 and TRBJ1-3; 7 positions match TRBD1. Germline-derived CDR1 and CDR2 are LNHNV and YYDKDF (reference sequence). This CDR3 is 16 amino acids long. V lost 5 bases to trimming and J lost 0 bases; unmatched junction nucleotides: 7. In nucleotides, the CDR3 is TGTGCCACCAGCGGTCGACAGGGTGGCTCTGGAAACACCATATATTTT. This gives the protein CATSGRQGGSGNTIYF.

Regarding this clone: Additional DNA sequences in this sample encode the identical CDR3. The V call is TRBV18, the J call TRBJ1-1; D call uncertain. Trimming removed 1 base at V and 2 bases at J, with 5 bases between. The CDR3 is 13 residues long. Germline CDR1 reads KGHSH; CDR2 reads LQKENI. DNA of the CDR3: TGTGCCAGCTCACCACAGGGTAACACTGAAGCTTTCTTT. It yields the protein CASSPQGNTEAFF.

This clone was seen a single time. The chain recombines TRBV6-6 with TRBJ1-1; tentative D call: TRBD1 (5 bases). V was shortened by 5 bases and J by 1 base, with 11 bases between the two germline ends. CDR1 and CDR2 (germline): MNHNY, SVGAGI (reference sequence). The CDR3 contains 14 residues. The CDR3 DNA is TGTGCCAGCAGTCCTCTCGACAGGAACACTGAAGCTTTCTTT. Translation gives CASSPLDRNTEAFF.

The chain links TRBV18 to TRBJ2-2; D is uncertain. V gave up 3 bases and J gave up 4 bases, with 15 bases separating them. Germline V gene sequence: CDR1 KGHSH, CDR2 LQKENI. This CDR3 region has 16 residues. Here the CDR3 reads CASSPAGLPVTGELFF. CDR3 bases: TGTGCCAGCTCACCCGCCGGTTTACCAGTCACCGGGGAGCTGTTTTTT.

This rearrangement joins TRBV7-3 to TRBJ2-1, with D hard to call. This CDR3 has 13 residues. The germline gives CDR1 SGHTA, CDR2 FQGTGA. Trimming shortened V by 5 bases and J by 4 bases, and 9 bases separated the two germline ends. The CDR3 region is CASSIDGYNEQFF. DNA of the CDR3: TGTGCCAGCAGCATCGACGGGTACAATGAGCAGTTCTTC.

This clone was counted a single time. CDR3 DNA sequence: TGTGCCAGCAATAGGAGGGGCTCCTACAATGAGCAGTTCTTC. Protein: CASNRRGSYNEQFF. The rearrangement links TRBV2 to TRBJ2-1; TRBD2 is a possible D gene (6 bases). The germline CDR1 and CDR2 sequences are SNHLY and FYNNEI. This CDR3 is built from 14 residues. V lost 7 bases to trimming and J lost 0 bases, with 10 bases between them.

The table lists this clone with a count of one. The chain carries TRBV28 and TRBJ1-2, with no clear D. Trimming stripped 6 bases from V and 7 bases from J, with 12 bases between. The CDR3 has 12 amino acids. CDR1 and CDR2 (germline): MDHEN, SYDVKM. CDR3 DNA sequence: TGTGCCAGCAGCCTAAAGCAAGGTGGCTACACCTTC. It yields the protein CASSLKQGGYTF.

The chain has TRBV27 and TRBJ1-5; D might be TRBD1 (6 bases). The CDR3 has 15 residues. Germline lookup yields CDR1 MNHEY and CDR2 SMNVEV (reference sequence). Trimming pared 6 bases from V and 7 bases from J, leaving 19 bases between. DNA for the CDR3: TGTGCCAGCAGCTCTTCGGGACACCCCTCCCAGCCCCAGCATTTT. This gives the protein CASSSSGHPSQPQHF.

The rearrangement links TRBV24-1 to TRBJ1-6; D may be TRBD1 (6 bases). Trimming took 5 bases from V and 7 from J, leaving 14 bases between them. The CDR3 is made up of 15 amino acids. Germline assignment: CDR1 KGHDR and CDR2 SFDVKD. As DNA, the CDR3 is TGTGCCACCAGTGTCGGTGAAGGGGGAAATTCACCCCTCCACTTT. Translation: CATSVGEGGNSPLHF.

The V gene is TRBV12-3 or TRBV12-4, the J gene TRBJ2-3; D is undetermined. V was shortened by 5 bases and J by 9 bases, with 9 bases between the two germline ends. This CDR3 region has 11 residues. The CDR3 region is CASSHSSTQYF. For the CDR3, the DNA is TGTGCCAGCAGTCATAGCTCGACGCAGTATTTT.

This clone was seen once. In the same sample, other DNA sequences code for this CDR3. The chain has TRBV6-5 and TRBJ1-1; D is unresolved. Germline V gives CDR1 MNHEY, CDR2 SVGAGI. Trimming shortened V by 3 bases and J by 3 bases, and 8 bases separated the two germline ends. The CDR3 is made up of 13 amino acids. DNA of the CDR3: TGTGCCAGCAGTTATAAGAGAGACACTGAAGCTTTCTTT. It translates to CASSYKRDTEAFF.

The chain carries TRBV6-5 and TRBJ1-5; no firm D call. Trimming shortened V by 6 bases and J by 7 bases, and 10 bases separated the two germline ends. The V gene's germline CDR1 is MNHEY and CDR2 SVGAGI. The CDR3 consists of 12 residues. The CDR3 DNA follows: TGTGCCAGCAGACCCCCTGGACAGCCCCAGCATTTT. Its protein is CASRPPGQPQHF.

The CDR3, as DNA: TGTGCTAGTGGTTACGCCGAATTGAACACTGAAGCTTTCTTT. Encoded protein: CASGYAELNTEAFF. The chain combines TRBV12-5 with TRBJ1-1; D remains ambiguous. This CDR3 region has 14 residues. Germline V CDR1 and CDR2: LGHNT, FRNRAP. Trimming left V 4 bases short and J 0 bases short, with 9 bases between.

In its sample, this clone was seen a few times. The gene calls are TRBV2 and TRBJ1-2, with D uncertain. Trimming took off 8 bases at V and 2 bases at J, with 12 bases between the two ends. In germline, CDR1 is SNHLY, CDR2 FYNNEI. The CDR3 consists of 13 residues. CDR3 in DNA: TGTGCCAGCCTCAGAGCCACGAACTATGGCTACACCTTC. The encoded protein is CASLRATNYGYTF.

This chain connects TRBV14 to TRBJ1-2; D unresolved. The CDR3 runs 15 residues. V gave up 0 bases and J gave up 4 bases, with 12 bases separating them. The germline V gene has CDR1 SGHDN and CDR2 FVKESK. The CDR3 bases are TGTGCCAGCAGCCAAGATGGGTTTCCGGGCTATGGCTACACCTTC. It yields the protein CASSQDGFPGYGYTF.

This chain joins TRBV12-5 and TRBJ1-4, with a possible D match to TRBD1 (5 bases). Germline lookup yields CDR1 LGHNT and CDR2 FRNRAP. The V end was cut by 5 bases, the J end by 3 bases, with 10 bases between. CDR3 length equals 14 residues. The CDR3 spells CASGLGTSNEKLFF. CDR3 coding DNA: TGTGCTAGTGGTCTCGGGACTTCTAATGAAAAACTGTTTTTT.

This chain links TRBV9 with TRBJ2-1; TRBD1 matches at 10 bases. Trimming cost V 0 bases and J 8 bases; bases outside gene matches: 5. Germline values: CDR1 SGDLS, CDR2 YYNGEE. The CDR3 spans 15 residues. As DNA, the CDR3 is TGTGCCAGCAGCGTAGCGGGACAGGGGTGGTATGAGCAGTTCTTC. Translation gives CASSVAGQGWYEQFF.

V is TRBV3-1 (or the pseudogene TRBV3-2) and J is TRBJ1-3; no clear D gene. V was pared by 0 bases and J by 3 bases, with 3 bases between. The CDR3 is 13 residues long. Germline assignment: CDR1 LGHDT and CDR2 YNNKEL (reference sequence). For the CDR3, the DNA is TGTGCCAGCAGCCAAGATGGTGGAAACACCATATATTTT. It codes for CASSQDGGNTIYF.

The J gene is TRBJ1-4, the V gene TRBV7-2; the D is unclear. The CDR3 runs to 13 residues. Trimming removed 5 bases from V and 5 bases from J, with 9 bases in between. Germline V gene lookup returns CDR1 SGHTA and CDR2 FQGNSA. The CDR3 sequence: CASSTMNNEKLFF. The CDR3 nucleotides are TGTGCCAGCAGCACAATGAACAATGAAAAACTGTTTTTT.

The V and J genes are TRBV5-4 and TRBJ2-7; TRBD1 or TRBD2 may be the D gene (5 bases each). The CDR3 consists of 16 residues. CDR1 is SGHNT and CDR2 is YYREEE in the germline V gene (reference sequence). Trimming removed 5 bases from V and 0 bases from J, with 18 bases in between. CDR3 loop: CASSYGAPRDSYEQYF. The DNA for the CDR3 is TGTGCCAGCAGTTACGGGGCTCCACGAGACTCCTACGAGCAGTACTTC. Full variable domain (outside the CDR3, taken from reference TRBV5-4 and TRBJ2-7): ETGVTQSPTHLIKTRGQQVTLRCSSQSGHNTVSWYQQALGQGPQFIFQYYREEENGRGNFPPRFSGLQFPNYSSELNVNALELDDSALYLCASSYGAPRDSYEQYFGPGTRLTVT.

The V call is TRBV7-5, the J call TRBJ2-1; TRBD1, the D gene given by the table, was not confirmed from the DNA. TRBV7-5 has pseudogene status. The CDR3 consists of 20 residues. This CDR3 is CARSFPLTHRGLWWVNEQFF. In nucleotides, the CDR3 is TGTGCCAGAAGCTTTCCACTAACGCACAGGGGCCTCTGGTGGGTCAATGAGCAGTTCTTC.